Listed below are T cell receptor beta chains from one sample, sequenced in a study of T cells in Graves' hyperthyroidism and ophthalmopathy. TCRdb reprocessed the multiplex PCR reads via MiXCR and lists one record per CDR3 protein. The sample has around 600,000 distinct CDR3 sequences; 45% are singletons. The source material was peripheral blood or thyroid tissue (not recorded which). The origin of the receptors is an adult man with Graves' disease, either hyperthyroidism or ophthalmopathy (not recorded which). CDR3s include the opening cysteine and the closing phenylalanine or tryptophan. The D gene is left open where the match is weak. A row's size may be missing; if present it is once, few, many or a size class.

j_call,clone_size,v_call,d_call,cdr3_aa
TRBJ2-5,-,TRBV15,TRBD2,CATSRVCPGTSGGKQYF
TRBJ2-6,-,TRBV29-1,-,CRGLSGANVLTF
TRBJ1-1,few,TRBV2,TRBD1,CASSETGGGFSEAFF
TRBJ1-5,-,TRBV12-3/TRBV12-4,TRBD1,CASSLDTGDQPQHF
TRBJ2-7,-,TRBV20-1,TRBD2,CSARGLAGAEQHF
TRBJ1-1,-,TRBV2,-,CASSPYTGRAFF
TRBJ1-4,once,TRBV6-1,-,CASRDLPMTGEKLFF
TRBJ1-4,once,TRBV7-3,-,CASSPARNVAEKLFF
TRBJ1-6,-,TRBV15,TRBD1,CATSTSFGQGRSPLHF
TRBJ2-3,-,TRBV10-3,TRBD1,CAIGGQGTDTQYF
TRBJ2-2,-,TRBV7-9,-,CASTPGQYTGELFF
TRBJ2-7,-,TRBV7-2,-,CASSLATDFYEQYF
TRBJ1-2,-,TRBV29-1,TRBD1,CSVVYKPAGGRYGYTF
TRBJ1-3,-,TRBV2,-,CACQRAGGGNTIYF
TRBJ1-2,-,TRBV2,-,CASSEARGPYGYTF
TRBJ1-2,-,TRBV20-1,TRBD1,CSARTGTQSYGYTF
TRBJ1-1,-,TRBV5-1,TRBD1,CASSPAGGSNTEAFF
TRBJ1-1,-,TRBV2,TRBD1,CASRAKDRPNTEAFF
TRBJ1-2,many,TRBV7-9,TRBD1,CASSLRDSEAYYGYTF
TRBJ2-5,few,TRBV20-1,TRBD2,CSASGSGVAQETQYF
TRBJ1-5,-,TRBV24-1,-,CATSLGWASNQPQHF
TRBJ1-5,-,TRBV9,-,CASSVATGPYSNQPQHF
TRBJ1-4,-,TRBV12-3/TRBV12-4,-,CATSVAGEKLFF
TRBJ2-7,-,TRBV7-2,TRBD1,CASTGQGDYEQYF
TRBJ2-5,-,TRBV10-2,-,CASIGAWATQYF
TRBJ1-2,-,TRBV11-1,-,CAGSPDGYTF
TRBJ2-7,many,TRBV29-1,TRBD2,CSVGDTRLAGDLQYF
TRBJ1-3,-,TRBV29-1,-,CSVEDFYSGDSGNTIYF
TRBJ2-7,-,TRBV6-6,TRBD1,CASSSGQVTYEQYF
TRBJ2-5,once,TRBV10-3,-,CAISERGRETQYF
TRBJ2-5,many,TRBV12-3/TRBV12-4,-,CASSVIQGTETQYF
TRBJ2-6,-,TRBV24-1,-,CAFFSGANVLTF
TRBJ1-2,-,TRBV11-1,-,CASTLLVGYGYTF
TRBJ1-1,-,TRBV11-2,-,CASSYGLGPGGTEAFF
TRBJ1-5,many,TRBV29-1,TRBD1,CSVVTGGGQPQHF
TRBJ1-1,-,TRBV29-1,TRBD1,CSVETPGQVNTEAFF
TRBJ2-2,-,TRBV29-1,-,CSVEGRGSRTGELFF
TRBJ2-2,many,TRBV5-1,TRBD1,CASSPTGTGELFF
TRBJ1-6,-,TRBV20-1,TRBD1,CSARREDRGFHSPLHF
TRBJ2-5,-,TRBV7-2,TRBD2,CASSPRTSGSLETQYF
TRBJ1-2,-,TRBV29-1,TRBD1,CSVSGQFYGYTF
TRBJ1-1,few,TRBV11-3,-,CASSPMYSENTEAFF
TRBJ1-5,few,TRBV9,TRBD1,CASSVEGARDQPQHF
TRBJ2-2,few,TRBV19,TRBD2,CASSMGTSGNTGELFF
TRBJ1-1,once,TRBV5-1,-,CASSQGAASRKAFF
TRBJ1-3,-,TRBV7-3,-,CASSLVRGNTIYF
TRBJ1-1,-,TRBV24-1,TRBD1,CATSSLRDRATEAFF
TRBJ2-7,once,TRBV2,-,CASRDTDYEQYF
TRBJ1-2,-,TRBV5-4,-,CASTSGGIDYGYTF
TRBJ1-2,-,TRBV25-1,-,CAWRDTSGYTF
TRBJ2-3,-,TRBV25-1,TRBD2,CASSDGLLAGVEDTQYF
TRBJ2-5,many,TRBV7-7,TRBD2,CASSGIAGGQETQYF
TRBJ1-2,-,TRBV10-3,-,CASSYSFWGGRSYGYTF
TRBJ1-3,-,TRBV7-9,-,CASSSRGVSSGNTIYF
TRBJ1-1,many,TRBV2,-,CASSLTPMNTEAFF
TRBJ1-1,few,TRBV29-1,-,CSVGTYGGTEAFF
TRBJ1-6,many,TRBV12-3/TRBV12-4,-,CASSLAGRGNSPLHF
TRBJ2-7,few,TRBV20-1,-,CSASRGPDEQYF
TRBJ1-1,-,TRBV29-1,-,CSVEDYVRVGVEAFF